A selection of T cell receptor beta chains follows, all from one sample in a study of blood T cell repertoires in COVID-19. The repertoire was sequenced with immunoSEQ multiplex PCR; TCRdb's copy has only in-frame clones and lacks some. The data show roughly 400,000 clones, nearly 90% seen once. Material for sequencing was PBMCs or T cells enriched from blood (not recorded which). The source of these receptors is a woman aged 40 to 55 with acute COVID-19. Both conserved end residues are part of each CDR3. D genes are given only for firm matches. Clone sizes are given selectively: once, few, many, or a class where the clone is expanded.

.,TRBV9,TRBD2,TRBJ2-7,TGTGCCAGCAGCGTAGATACTAGCGGGGGCTACGAGCAGTACTTC,CASSVDTSGGYEQYF
.,TRBV30,.,TRBJ1-6,TGTGCCTGGAGGACGGGGGGGAATTCACCCCTCCACTTT,CAWRTGGNSPLHF
.,TRBV5-1,.,TRBJ2-2,TGCGCCAGCAGCTTGGGAGTAAACACCGGGGAGCTGTTTTTT,CASSLGVNTGELFF
.,TRBV5-4,.,TRBJ1-4,TGTGCCAGCAGCATTCAGGGAAGTGAAAAACTGTTTTTT,CASSIQGSEKLFF
.,TRBV18,.,TRBJ2-3,TGTGCCAGCTCACCAGTAGGGGCCACAGATACGCAGTATTTT,CASSPVGATDTQYF
.,TRBV6-5,TRBD1,TRBJ1-2,TGTGCCAGCAGGCGGACAGGATCGGGGGGCTACACCTTC,CASRRTGSGGYTF
.,TRBV6-5,.,TRBJ1-2,TGTGCCAGCAGTTACTCCGGGACTTATGGCTACACCTTC,CASSYSGTYGYTF
.,TRBV6-5,TRBD1,TRBJ1-1,TGTGCCAGCAGTCGCTCGAGGGGGCTTGCTGAAGCTTTCTTT,CASSRSRGLAEAFF
.,TRBV24-1,.,TRBJ2-3,TGTGCCACCGCAGGGCGGTTTGCAGATACGCAGTATTTT,CATAGRFADTQYF
.,TRBV7-9,.,TRBJ2-7,TGTGCCAGCAGCTCCTCCAGCGAGCAGTACTTC,CASSSSSEQYF
.,TRBV30,.,TRBJ1-1,TGTGCCTGGAGATCCGTCTCGCGGACTGAAGCTTTCTTT,CAWRSVSRTEAFF
.,TRBV3-1/TRBV3-2,.,TRBJ1-5,TGTGCCAGCGGACATAGGGGGCAGCCCCAGCATTTT,CASGHRGQPQHF
once,TRBV5-1,.,TRBJ2-5,TGCGCCAGCAGCTTGGAGATGCGAGAGACCCAGTACTTC,CASSLEMRETQYF
.,TRBV25-1,TRBD1,TRBJ1-4,TGTGCCAGCAGGGATACCGGGACAGGGGAAAAACTGTTTTTT,CASRDTGTGEKLFF
.,TRBV19,TRBD1,TRBJ2-7,TGTGCCAGTAGTATGGGACAGAGCTCCTACGAGCAGTACTTC,CASSMGQSSYEQYF
.,TRBV9,.,TRBJ2-1,TGTGCCAGCAGCCTTCGGGGGGCAACCTACAATGAGCAGTTCTTC,CASSLRGATYNEQFF
.,TRBV6-4,.,TRBJ2-3,TGTGCCAGCAGTGGCGAGCTATTCACAGATACGCAGTATTTT,CASSGELFTDTQYF
.,TRBV7-9,.,TRBJ1-6,TGTGCCAGCAGCCCCGGTAGAGGGGGTGATATGGCACCCCTCCACTTT,CASSPGRGGDMAPLHF
.,TRBV19,TRBD1,TRBJ2-1,TGTGCCAGTAGTCCGGACAGGGATCGTTACAATGAGCAGTTCTTC,CASSPDRDRYNEQFF
.,TRBV19,.,TRBJ2-1,TGTGCCAGTAGTAAAGTCAGGGGCGCGCGAGACGGCAATGAGCAGTTCTTC,CASSKVRGARDGNEQFF
.,TRBV2,TRBD1,TRBJ1-5,TGTGCCAGCAGTGAGGGACAGTATAGCAATCAGCCCCAGCATTTT,CASSEGQYSNQPQHF
.,TRBV6-6,.,TRBJ1-2,TGTGCCGCACGGGGTAACTATGGCTACACCTTC,CAARGNYGYTF
.,TRBV12-3/TRBV12-4,TRBD2,TRBJ2-1,TGTGCCAGCAGTTTCGGGACTAGCGTCTTTCAGTTCTTC,CASSFGTSVFQFF
.,TRBV10-1,.,TRBJ2-6,TGCGCCAGCGTTAGTGAGAACAGAATTAGCTCTGGGGCCAACGTCCTGACTTTC,CASVSENRISSGANVLTF
.,TRBV7-6,.,TRBJ2-1,TGTGCCAGCAGCTTCGGCGGGTCCTTTCACAATGAGCAGTTCTTC,CASSFGGSFHNEQFF
.,TRBV5-1,TRBD1,TRBJ2-3,TGCGCCAGCAGCTTGGGACAGGGTGCGGATACGCAGTATTTT,CASSLGQGADTQYF
.,TRBV27,.,TRBJ1-6,TGTGCCAGCAGTGCCACAGGGATCTCCTATAATTCACCCCTCCACTTT,CASSATGISYNSPLHF
.,TRBV10-2,.,TRBJ1-2,TGCGCCAGCAGTGAGCCGCGGAGGAAACCGAACTATGGCTACACCTTC,CASSEPRRKPNYGYTF
.,TRBV5-1,TRBD1,TRBJ1-5,TGCGCCAGCAGCCTGGACGGGACAGGATATCAGCCCCAGCATTTT,CASSLDGTGYQPQHF
.,TRBV2,.,TRBJ2-5,TGTGCCAGCAGTGGAGGGCACAAGTACTTC,CASSGGHKYF
.,TRBV5-1,.,TRBJ1-4,TGCGCCAGCAGCTTGGGGGGGGGCGCGAGCGAAAAACTGTTTTTT,CASSLGGGASEKLFF
once,TRBV21-1,.,TRBJ1-1,TGTGCCAGCAGCACCTATCCTTCCGGGACAGGGCACAAGAACACTGAAGCTTTCTTT,CASSTYPSGTGHKNTEAFF
.,TRBV13,.,TRBJ2-4,TGTGCCAGCAGCCCTGCAGAAAACATTCAGTACTTC,CASSPAENIQYF
.,TRBV5-4,.,TRBJ1-1,TGTGCCAGCAGCTCACAGGGTATAACTGAAGCTTTCTTT,CASSSQGITEAFF
few,TRBV5-5,TRBD1,TRBJ2-2,TGTGCCAGCAGCTTGGGGGGACAGGGGAACACCGGGGAGCTGTTTTTT,CASSLGGQGNTGELFF
.,TRBV19,.,TRBJ1-2,TGTGCCAGTAGTTTACGACAGATGAGTGAGGGCTACACCTTC,CASSLRQMSEGYTF
few,TRBV5-4,.,TRBJ1-3,TGTGCCAGCAGCCAACAGGCCAGCGGAAACACCATATATTTT,CASSQQASGNTIYF